This note documents a single T cell receptor beta chain sequence. The authors' processing: From reference gene primer amplification, estimates of nucleated cell counts were derived. Using immunoSEQ multiplex PCR, the repertoire was profiled, and TCRdb retains in-frame clones only, with some absent. V, J and clone size were drawn from that table, and D and trimming were deduced from the DNA. The table includes about 58,000 clones, around 85% detected once. This record belongs to a study of blood T cell repertoires in COVID-19. In the study overall: COVID-19 samples collected from the United States, Italy and Spain covered acute and convalescent phases. From T cells, B-cell-depleted T cells, or PBMCs came the material, which was cDNA or gDNA.

This CDR3 comprises 13 residues. With 4 bases clipped from V and 7 bases from J, the junction kept 5 bases outside the gene matches. Germline lookup yields CDR1 SGHRS and CDR2 YFSETQ. Sequencing input: peripheral blood. This receptor was taken from a woman between 65 and 79 years old with active COVID-19. The rearrangement joins TRBV5-1 to TRBJ1-1, with 9 positions matching TRBD1. This chain's CDR3 is CASSGGTGIEAFF. Written as DNA, the CDR3 is TGCGCCAGCAGCGGGGGGACAGGGATTGAAGCTTTCTTT.